A single sample is the source of the 29 T cell receptor beta chains below, sequenced in a study of CD8+ T cells in alopecia areata. As the sequencing template, cDNA was produced by extracting RNA and reverse transcribing it. Sequenced by immunoSEQ multiplex PCR; TCRdb stores in-frame clones only, minus some. The sample has 200,000 to 250,000 clones, more than 55% seen once. Treatment in this sample: oral pan-JAK inhibitor, 5-10 mg twice daily. This sample comprised CD4+ T cells sorted from blood, obtained at approximately week 44, from a patient treated with tofacitinib. These TCRs come from a human donor with alopecia areata.

This clone was observed a few times. The rearrangement uses TRBV15 and TRBJ2-5; no firm D call. The CDR3 runs 12 residues. V was shortened by 2 bases and J by 4 bases, with 5 bases between the two germline ends. Germline CDR1 is LNHNV and CDR2 is YYDKDF (reference sequence). CDR3 protein: CATSRPPETQYF. The CDR3 nucleotides are TGTGCCACCAGCAGACCGCCAGAGACCCAGTACTTC.

The chain couples TRBV28 to TRBJ1-1; 7 nucleotides match TRBD1. Trimming removed 8 bases from V and 0 bases from J; junction bases left unmatched: 3. In germline, CDR1 is MDHEN, CDR2 SYDVKM. The CDR3 is 13 residues long. CDR3 loop: CASGGQLNTEAFF. CDR3 nucleotide sequence: TGTGCCAGCGGGGGACAGCTGAACACTGAAGCTTTCTTT. Filled out from reference TRBV28 and TRBJ1-1, the complete variable domain reads DVKVTQSSRYLVKRTGEKVFLECVQDMDHENMFWYRQDPGLGLRLIYFSYDVKMKEKGDIPEGYSVSREKKERFSLILESASTNQTSMYLCASGGQLNTEAFFGQGTRLTVV.

DNA of the CDR3: TGTGCCAGCAGTTACCCCACAGGGGGCTATGGCTACACCTTC. Translated, it gives CASSYPTGGYGYTF. This chain links TRBV6-6 with TRBJ1-2; TRBD1 matches 8 bases. CDR3 length: 14 amino acids. J lost 4 bases, V lost 2 bases, and 3 bases had no gene match. Germline V gene data show CDR1 as MNHNY and CDR2 as SVGAGI (reference sequence).

The CDR3 bases are TGTGCCAGCAGCTTGGCGGGCTGGGAGACCCAGTACTTC. Encoded protein: CASSLAGWETQYF. The V call is TRBV5-6, the J call TRBJ2-5; D unresolved. Germline CDR1 reads SGHDT; CDR2 reads YYEEEE. This CDR3 comprises 13 residues. V gave up 0 bases and J gave up 5 bases, with 8 bases separating them.

The chain uses TRBV29-1 and TRBJ1-1, with D tentatively TRBD1 (5 bases). This CDR3 is built from 11 residues. V was cut by 4 bases and J by 4 bases, with 7 bases left in between. CDR1 is SQVTM and CDR2 is ANQGSEA in the germline V gene. In nucleotides, the CDR3 is TGCAGCGTTGGGGACCCCACTGAAGCTTTCTTT. Protein sequence: CSVGDPTEAFF.

This chain uses TRBV19 with TRBJ1-1; 7 nucleotides match TRBD1. There are 15 residues in the CDR3. V lost 5 bases and J lost 1; bases outside the gene matches: 7. Germline V CDR1 and CDR2: LNHDA, SQIVND (reference sequence). The CDR3 is CASSPTTGTNTEAFF. The CDR3 DNA sequence: TGTGCCAGTAGTCCAACGACAGGGACGAACACTGAAGCTTTCTTT.

The table lists this clone with a few counts. CDR3 sequence: CAASDRGTGSEQFF. CDR3 DNA: TGTGCCGCCTCGGACAGGGGAACAGGCAGTGAGCAGTTCTTC. This rearrangement joins TRBV7-9 to TRBJ2-1, with 9 bases lining up with TRBD1. Germline assignment: CDR1 SEHNR and CDR2 FQNEAQ (reference sequence). V was clipped by 11 bases and J by 9 bases; unmatched bases: 14. CDR3 length: 14 residues.

The rearrangement links TRBV7-2 to TRBJ2-6; TRBD2 is a possible D gene (5 bases). CDR3 size: 15 residues. Germline CDR1 and CDR2: SGHTA and FQGNSA. Trimming stripped 1 base from V and 2 bases from J, with 6 bases between. CDR3 residues: CASSLVGAGANVLTF. In DNA, the CDR3 is TGTGCCAGCAGCTTAGTGGGAGCTGGGGCCAACGTCCTGACTTTC.

This CDR3 reads CAWSEGRNSPLHF. The CDR3 bases are TGTGCCTGGAGTGAAGGGAGAAATTCACCCCTCCACTTT. This chain links TRBV30 with TRBJ1-6, with unresolved D. Trimming stripped 1 base from V and 7 bases from J, with 8 bases between. Germline lookup yields CDR1 GTSNPN and CDR2 SVGIG (reference sequence). The CDR3 length is 13 residues.

The chain couples TRBV9 to TRBJ1-2; no definite D call. The CDR3 sequence is 15 residues long. V dropped 2 bases and J dropped 8 bases, with 19 bases sitting between them. Germline V gene data show CDR1 as SGDLS and CDR2 as YYNGEE. CDR3 coding DNA: TGTGCCAGCAGCGTCAGACATGGGGAATCGAGCGGCTACACCTTC. Protein sequence: CASSVRHGESSGYTF.

V is TRBV7-2 and J is TRBJ2-7, with 8 bases lining up with TRBD1. Germline loops: CDR1 SGHTA, CDR2 FQGNSA. The V gene end was trimmed by 2 bases and the J gene end by 3 bases; junction bases not matched to a gene: 3. The CDR3 is 14 amino acids. CDR3 protein: CASSLLDRDYEQYF. DNA of the CDR3: TGTGCCAGCAGCTTACTGGACAGGGACTACGAGCAGTACTTC.

In its sample, this clone was seen once. This sequence joins TRBV2 and TRBJ1-6; tentatively, D is TRBD1 (5 bases). The ends were cut back, 7 bases at V and 7 bases at J, with 14 bases in the middle. This CDR3 is built from 14 residues. CDR1 and CDR2 from the germline V gene are SNHLY and FYNNEI. The CDR3 nucleotides read TGTGCCAGCAATAATAGGGACCCAAATTCACCCCTCCACTTT. It encodes CASNNRDPNSPLHF.

This sequence joins TRBV11-3 and TRBJ1-1, with 8 bases matching TRBD1. This CDR3 spans 16 amino acids. In germline, CDR1 is SGHNT, CDR2 YENEEA. The junction had 12 bases not matched to a gene; V was cut back by 4 bases and J by 5 bases. The CDR3 here is CASSYGQGMGETEAFF. CDR3 bases: TGTGCCAGCAGCTACGGACAGGGAATGGGTGAGACTGAAGCTTTCTTT.

This chain connects TRBV29-1 to TRBJ2-1, with 9 bases matching TRBD2. Germline V gene sequence: CDR1 SQVTM, CDR2 ANQGSEA. This CDR3 is 14 amino acids long. The trim removed 6 bases at V and 4 bases at J, leaving 7 bases unmatched. The CDR3 region is CSVGAGGLYNEQFF. CDR3 DNA sequence: TGCAGCGTGGGAGCGGGGGGCCTTTACAATGAGCAGTTCTTC.

The J gene is TRBJ1-2, the V gene TRBV29-1, with 9 nucleotides matching TRBD1. The V gene's germline CDR1 is SQVTM and CDR2 ANQGSEA. Unmatched junction bases numbered 6, after V lost 6 bases and J lost 7 bases. The CDR3 runs 12 residues. As DNA, the CDR3 is TGCAGCGTGTCCGGGACAGGGAGTGGCTACACCTTC. It translates to CSVSGTGSGYTF.

This clone was picked up a small number of times. The chain has TRBV20-1 and TRBJ2-1; no clear D gene. Germline V CDR1 and CDR2: DFQATT, SNEGSKA (reference sequence). This CDR3 is 10 amino acids long. Trimming pared 4 bases from V and 5 bases from J, leaving 3 bases between. CDR3 loop: CSAKNNEQFF. For the CDR3, the DNA is TGCAGTGCTAAGAACAATGAGCAGTTCTTC.

The rearrangement uses TRBV2 and TRBJ2-3; D unresolved. CDR1 SNHLY and CDR2 FYNNEI come from the germline V gene. This CDR3 spans 13 amino acids. Trimming took off 5 bases at V and 3 bases at J, with 9 bases between the two ends. In DNA form, the CDR3 reads TGTGCCAGCAGTATAGGACGGACAGATACGCAGTATTTT. Translation gives CASSIGRTDTQYF.

The J gene is TRBJ1-3, the V gene TRBV7-2, with no clear D. Trimming took off 1 base at V and 0 bases at J, with 10 bases between the two ends. Germline assignment: CDR1 SGHTA and CDR2 FQGNSA. This CDR3 has 16 residues. CDR3 region: CASSLEITLSGNTIYF. The CDR3 nucleotides are TGTGCCAGCAGCTTAGAGATCACTCTCTCTGGAAACACCATATATTTT. The variable domain in full, completed from reference TRBV7-2 and TRBJ1-3, reads GAGVSQSPSNKVTEKGKDVELRCDPISGHTALYWYRQSLGQGLEFLIYFQGNSAPDKSGLPSDRFSAERTGGSVSTLTIQRTQQEDSAVYLCASSLEITLSGNTIYFGEGSWLTVV.

This clone has a handful of counts. The rearrangement uses TRBV19 and TRBJ1-1; D is uncertain. Germline-derived CDR1 and CDR2 are LNHDA and SQIVND (reference sequence). V was shortened by 4 bases and J by 1 base, with 7 bases between the two germline ends. This CDR3 is built from 13 residues. CDR3 bases: TGTGCCAGTAGTACCGGACCGAACACTGAAGCTTTCTTT. It encodes CASSTGPNTEAFF.

This clone was counted once. The chain employs TRBV6-1 and TRBJ1-5; 7 positions agree with TRBD1. The CDR3 spans 14 residues. The V gene end was trimmed by 5 bases and the J gene end by 3 bases; junction bases not matched to a gene: 4. Per germline, CDR1 MNHNS and CDR2 SASEGT. The CDR3 sequence is CASSWTGPNQPQHF. CDR3 nucleotides: TGTGCCAGCAGTTGGACAGGTCCCAATCAGCCCCAGCATTTT.

The CDR3 region has the DNA TGTGCCAGCAGCCGGGACAGGAATAGCAATCAGCCCCAGCATTTT. Translation gives CASSRDRNSNQPQHF. The chain combines TRBV11-2 with TRBJ1-5, with 8 positions matching TRBD1. In germline, CDR1 is SGHAT, CDR2 FQNNGV. V trimming: 5 bases; J trimming: 0 bases; junction bases outside the gene matches: 3. This CDR3 is 15 amino acids long.

The chain links TRBV29-1 to TRBJ1-1, with D unresolved. V was cut by 5 bases and J by 0 bases, with 10 bases left in between. Germline CDR1 reads SQVTM; CDR2 reads ANQGSEA. The CDR3 runs 13 residues. In DNA form, the CDR3 reads TGCAGCGTTAAGGGTACACTGAACACTGAAGCTTTCTTT. Its translation: CSVKGTLNTEAFF.

Written as DNA, the CDR3 is TGTGCCAGCACCCCGGGTACAGTCTCGACCTACGAGCAGTACTTC. Its translation: CASTPGTVSTYEQYF. The V call is TRBV7-2, the J call TRBJ2-7; D is unresolved. The CDR3 is 15 amino acids. Trimming took 7 bases from V and 2 from J, leaving 18 bases between them. CDR1 and CDR2 from the germline V gene are SGHTA and FQGNSA.

The V and J genes are TRBV29-1 and TRBJ1-1, with D unresolved. There are 10 residues in the CDR3. Germline CDR1 and CDR2: SQVTM and ANQGSEA. With 4 bases removed from V and 3 bases from J, the gap between germline ends came to 3 bases. The chain's CDR3 is CSVGYTEAFF. DNA of the CDR3: TGCAGCGTTGGTTACACTGAAGCTTTCTTT.

The chain links TRBV6-5 to TRBJ2-4; D is uncertain. The V gene lost 0 bases and the J gene lost 3 bases, with 12 bases spanning the gap. The CDR3 totals 16 residues. Germline V gene sequence: CDR1 MNHEY, CDR2 SVGAGI. CDR3 sequence reads: CASSYSPTEDKNIQYF. The CDR3 bases are TGTGCCAGCAGTTACTCCCCCACAGAGGACAAAAACATTCAGTACTTC.

This clone was picked up a small number of times. This rearrangement joins TRBV28 to TRBJ2-3; D ambiguous. The CDR3 spans 12 residues. Trimming removed 6 bases from V and 2 bases from J, with 6 bases in between. Germline V gene lookup returns CDR1 MDHEN and CDR2 SYDVKM. The CDR3 DNA sequence: TGTGCCAGCAGCCCGCCCACAGATACGCAGTATTTT. Translation gives CASSPPTDTQYF.

The chain uses TRBV7-2 and TRBJ1-5, with a possible D match to TRBD1 (6 bases). Germline lookup yields CDR1 SGHTA and CDR2 FQGNSA. There are 15 residues in the CDR3. The V end was cut by 5 bases, the J end by 4 bases, with 15 bases between. CDR3 sequence: CASSLQQGYNQPQHF. In DNA, the CDR3 is TGTGCCAGCAGCCTCCAACAGGGCTATAATCAGCCCCAGCATTTT.

The V gene is TRBV5-1, the J gene TRBJ2-1, with D perhaps TRBD1 (6 bases). The CDR3 is 14 amino acids. Deletions cut 1 base from V and 4 bases from J, with 9 bases between. Germline V CDR1 and CDR2: SGHRS, YFSETQ. Here the CDR3 DNA reads TGCGCCAGCAGCTTGTCAACAGGGTACAATGAGCAGTTCTTC. Its protein product is CASSLSTGYNEQFF.

CDR3 bases: TGTGCCAGCATGCGCAGTTGGAGGCGGGGGGGCCAAGAGACCCAGTACTTC. Translating gives CASMRSWRRGGQETQYF. J is TRBJ2-5 and V is TRBV27; TRBD2 agrees at 9 bases. Germline V CDR1 and CDR2: MNHEY, SMNVEV (reference sequence). The CDR3 runs to 17 residues. V lost 7 bases to trimming and J lost 1 base; unmatched junction nucleotides: 13.